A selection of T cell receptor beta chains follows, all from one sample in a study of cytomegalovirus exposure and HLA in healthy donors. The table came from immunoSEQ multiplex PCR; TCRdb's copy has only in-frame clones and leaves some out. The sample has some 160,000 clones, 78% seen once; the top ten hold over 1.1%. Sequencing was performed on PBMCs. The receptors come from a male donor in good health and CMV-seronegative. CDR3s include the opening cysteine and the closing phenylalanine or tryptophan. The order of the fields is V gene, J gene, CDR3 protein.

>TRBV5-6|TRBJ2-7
CASSLVAAAPTYEQYF
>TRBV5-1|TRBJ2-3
CASREGRSTDTQYF
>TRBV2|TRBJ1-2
CASSKGQSYGYTF
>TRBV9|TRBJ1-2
CASSVADGQGAYTF
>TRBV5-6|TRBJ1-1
CASSLYRGNTEAFF
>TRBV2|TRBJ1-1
CASSSDMAATTEAFF
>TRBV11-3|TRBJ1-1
CASSLGGTAGTEAFF
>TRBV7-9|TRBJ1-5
CASSLDGQPQHF
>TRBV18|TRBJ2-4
CASSPPERMGIQYF
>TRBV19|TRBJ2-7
CASSPGTGASYEQYF
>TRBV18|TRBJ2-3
CASSTGGAGDTQYF
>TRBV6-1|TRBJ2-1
CASRGDTNEQFF
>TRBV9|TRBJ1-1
CASSASGQLVTEAFF
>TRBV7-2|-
CASSLVSSYEQYF
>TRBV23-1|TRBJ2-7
CASSHSGDPEEQYF
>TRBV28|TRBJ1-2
CASSVGTGGSYGYTF
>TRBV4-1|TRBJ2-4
CASSQQGLVRNIQYF
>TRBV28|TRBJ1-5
CATLGGWGNQPQHF
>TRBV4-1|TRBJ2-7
CASSQNPLLSGGPYEQYF
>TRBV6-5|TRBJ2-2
CASTGNTGELFF
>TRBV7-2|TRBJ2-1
CASSSTSGGAGEQFF
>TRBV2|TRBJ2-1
CATEAAYNEQFF
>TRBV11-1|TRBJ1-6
CASSLVSENSPLHF
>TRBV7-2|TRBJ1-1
CASSSGQENTEAFF
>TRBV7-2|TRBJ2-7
CASSLGRGAGRQQYF
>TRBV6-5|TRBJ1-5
CASSRRGNQPQHF
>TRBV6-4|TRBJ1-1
CASTPQGKNTEAFF
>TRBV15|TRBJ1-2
CATSRDRGQYGYTF
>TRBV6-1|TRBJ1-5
CASSQTGSNQPQHF
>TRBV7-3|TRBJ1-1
CASSSGQNTEAFF
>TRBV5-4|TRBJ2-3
CAWGQGASGTDTQYF
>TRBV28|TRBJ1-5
CASTPFRDRVNQPQHF
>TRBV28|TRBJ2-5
CASSFIDTQETQYF
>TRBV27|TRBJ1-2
CASSLQIGGHTF
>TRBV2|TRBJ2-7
CASSEGGERYEQYF
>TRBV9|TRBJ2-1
CASSPAGGSYNEQFF
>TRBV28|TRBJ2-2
CASSSGADTGELFF
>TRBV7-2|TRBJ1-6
CASSSRDRGSSSPLHF
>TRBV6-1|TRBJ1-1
CASSAPEGARTEAFF
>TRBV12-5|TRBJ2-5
CASGFGQGVEETQYF
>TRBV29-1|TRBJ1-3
CSVDSPGSGNTIYF
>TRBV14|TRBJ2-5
CASSLRTGGQETQYF
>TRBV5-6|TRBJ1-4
CASSPGENEKLFF
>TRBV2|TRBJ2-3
CASSVDIVKDTQYF
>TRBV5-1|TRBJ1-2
CASTGNPAEGYTF
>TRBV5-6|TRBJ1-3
CASSLNRGSVGNTIYF
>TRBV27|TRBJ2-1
CAGGPPGLAGLRSYNEQFF
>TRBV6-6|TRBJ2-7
CASSYSQGPPSYEQYF
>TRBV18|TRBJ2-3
CASSPGVDTQYF
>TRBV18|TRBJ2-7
CASSPSRGGYEQYF
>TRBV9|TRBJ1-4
CASSVSGGNEKLFF
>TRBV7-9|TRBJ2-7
CASSLGGARSYEQYF
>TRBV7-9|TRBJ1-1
CASSRDKTEAFF
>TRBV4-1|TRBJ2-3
CASRKEEGGFDTQYF
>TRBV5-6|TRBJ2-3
CASSLTSLADTQYF
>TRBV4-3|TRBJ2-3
CASSQVWTSGDTQYF
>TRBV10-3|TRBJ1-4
CAISAGRQEKLFF
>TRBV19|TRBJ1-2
CASRNMDRHYGYTF
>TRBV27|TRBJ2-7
CASSLLVKPYEQYF
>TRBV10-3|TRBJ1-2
CAIGADRGFYGYTF